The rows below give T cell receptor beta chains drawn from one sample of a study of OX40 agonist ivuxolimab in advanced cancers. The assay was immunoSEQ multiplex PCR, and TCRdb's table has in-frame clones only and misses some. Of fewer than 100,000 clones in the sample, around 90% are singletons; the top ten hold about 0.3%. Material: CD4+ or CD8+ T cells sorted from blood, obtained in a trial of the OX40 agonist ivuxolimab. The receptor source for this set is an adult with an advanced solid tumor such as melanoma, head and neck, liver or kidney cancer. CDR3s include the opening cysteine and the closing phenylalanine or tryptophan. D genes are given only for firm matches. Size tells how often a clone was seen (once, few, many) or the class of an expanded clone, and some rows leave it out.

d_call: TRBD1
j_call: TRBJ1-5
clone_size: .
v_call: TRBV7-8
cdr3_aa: CASSPDRGRAPQHF
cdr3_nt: TGTGCCAGCAGCCCAGACAGGGGGCGCGCGCCCCAGCATTTT

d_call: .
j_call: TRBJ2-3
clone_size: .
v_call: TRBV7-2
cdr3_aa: CASSLASRGVTDTQYF
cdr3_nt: TGTGCCAGCAGCTTAGCGAGCAGGGGAGTCACAGATACGCAGTATTTT

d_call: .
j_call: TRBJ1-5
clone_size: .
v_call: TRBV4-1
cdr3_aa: CASSQEGHTNQPQHF
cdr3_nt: TGCGCCAGCAGCCAAGAAGGCCACACCAATCAGCCCCAGCATTTT

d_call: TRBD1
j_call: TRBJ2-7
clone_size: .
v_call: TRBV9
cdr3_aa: CASSLGQGADYEQYF
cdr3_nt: TGTGCCAGCAGCCTAGGACAGGGGGCTGATTACGAGCAGTACTTC

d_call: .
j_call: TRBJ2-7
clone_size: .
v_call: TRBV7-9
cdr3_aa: CASSSPARGVDEQYF
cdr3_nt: TGTGCCAGCAGCAGCCCTGCGCGTGGGGTGGACGAGCAGTACTTC

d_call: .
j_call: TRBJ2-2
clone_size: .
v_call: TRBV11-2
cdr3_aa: CASRVRGARTGELFF
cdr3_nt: TGTGCCAGCCGCGTCAGGGGCGCTAGGACCGGGGAGCTGTTTTTT

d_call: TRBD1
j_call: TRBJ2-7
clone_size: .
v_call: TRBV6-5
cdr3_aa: CASSYSPTGAGEQYF
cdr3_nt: TGTGCCAGCAGTTACTCTCCGACAGGGGCGGGCGAGCAGTACTTC

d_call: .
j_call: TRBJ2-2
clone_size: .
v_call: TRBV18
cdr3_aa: CASSPLGNSNTGELFF
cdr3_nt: TGTGCCAGCTCACCACTGGGTAACTCGAACACCGGGGAGCTGTTTTTT

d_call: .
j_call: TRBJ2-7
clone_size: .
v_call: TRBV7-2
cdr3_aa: CASRQTGNSYEQYF
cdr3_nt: TGTGCCAGCAGGCAGACAGGTAATTCCTACGAGCAGTACTTC

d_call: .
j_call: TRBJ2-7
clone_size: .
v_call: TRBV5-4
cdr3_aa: CASSLGRRSEQYF
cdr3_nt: TGTGCCAGCAGCTTAGGTCGGCGGTCCGAGCAGTACTTC

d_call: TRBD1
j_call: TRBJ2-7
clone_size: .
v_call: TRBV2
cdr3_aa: CASSDQGATYEQYF
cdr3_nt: TGTGCCAGCAGTGATCAGGGGGCCACCTACGAGCAGTACTTC

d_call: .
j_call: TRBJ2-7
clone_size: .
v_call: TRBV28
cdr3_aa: CASSPGPGKYEQYF
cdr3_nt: TGTGCCAGCAGCCCGGGACCAGGCAAATACGAGCAGTACTTC

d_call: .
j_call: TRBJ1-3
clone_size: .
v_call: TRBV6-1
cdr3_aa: CASSEGNTIYF
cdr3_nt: TGTGCCAGCAGTGAAGGAAACACCATATATTTT

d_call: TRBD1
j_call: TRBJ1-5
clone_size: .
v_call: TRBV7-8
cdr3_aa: CASSPDRGRQPQHF
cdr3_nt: TGTGCCAGCAGCCCGGACAGGGGGCGACAGCCCCAGCATTTT

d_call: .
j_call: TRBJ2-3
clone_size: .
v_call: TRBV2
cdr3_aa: CASSETEDTQYF
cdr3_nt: TGTGCCAGCAGTGAAACCGAGGATACGCAGTATTTT

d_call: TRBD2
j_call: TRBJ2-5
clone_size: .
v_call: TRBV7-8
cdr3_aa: CASSLAQPSGRGETQYF
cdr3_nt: TGTGCCAGCAGCTTAGCGCAGCCTAGCGGGAGAGGAGAGACCCAGTACTTC

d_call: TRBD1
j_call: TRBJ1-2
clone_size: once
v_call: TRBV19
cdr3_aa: CASQKKTGGSGYTF
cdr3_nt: TGTGCCAGTCAAAAAAAGACAGGGGGCTCTGGCTACACCTTC

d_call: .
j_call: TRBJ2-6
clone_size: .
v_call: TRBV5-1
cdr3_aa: CASSGTRAGANVLTF
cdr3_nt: TGCGCCAGCAGCGGGACGAGGGCTGGGGCCAACGTCCTGACTTTC

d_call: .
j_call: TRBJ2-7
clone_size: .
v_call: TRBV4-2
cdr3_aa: CASSQGGNQAWEQYF
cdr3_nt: TGTGCCAGCAGCCAAGGCGGGAACCAGGCGTGGGAGCAGTACTTC

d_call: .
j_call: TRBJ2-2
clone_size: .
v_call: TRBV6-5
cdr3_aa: CASSYERAGELFF
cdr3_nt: TGTGCCAGCAGTTACGAACGGGCCGGGGAGCTGTTTTTT

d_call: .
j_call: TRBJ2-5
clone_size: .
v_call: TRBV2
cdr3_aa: CASKRTSGETQYF
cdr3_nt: TGTGCCAGCAAACGGACCTCGGGAGAGACCCAGTACTTC

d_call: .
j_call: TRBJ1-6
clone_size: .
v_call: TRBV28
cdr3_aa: CASSYPGPSPLHF
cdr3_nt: TGTGCCAGCAGTTACCCGGGGCCATCACCCCTCCACTTT